Given below is one T cell receptor (beta chain) in context. Its target is not known. Repertoires were generated with immunoSEQ multiplex PCR, while TCRdb's copy carries only in-frame clones and drops some. The profile shows about 100,000 clones, 86% of them singletons. The data belong to a study of identifying expanded T cells in peripheral blood. The V end lost 2 bases, the J end lost 5 bases, and 13 bases lay between the germline ends. From germline, CDR1 is SGDLS and CDR2 YYNGEE. The CDR3 consists of 14 residues. Notes on the study in general: Across healthy donors, higher total template counts meant significantly greater roughly 2-week count variance. About 1.2 clones differed between technical replicates, versus about 15 and 19 over time.

This sequence was found in a person aged 18 to 75 in good health. Sequencing was performed on blood. The genes are TRBV9 and TRBJ2-5, with D possibly TRBD2 on 6 matching bases. The CDR3 sequence is CASSVVGGEETQYF. CDR3 bases: TGTGCCAGCAGCGTGGTAGGCGGGGAGGAGACCCAGTACTTC.